This T cell receptor (beta chain) was obtained from a study of T-cell reconstitution after alpha-beta-depleted transplantation in children. The TCRbeta library was prepared with unique molecular identifiers. TCRdb processed the PCR reads anew with MiXCR; each CDR3 protein has one entry. The data hold some 300,000 distinct CDR3 sequences, with about 9.4% observed a single time. In its sample, this clonotype was seen many times. Trimming took 5 bases from V and 0 from J; bases not matched to a gene: 6. Germline CDR1 reads SGHRS; CDR2 reads YFSETQ. The CDR3 runs to 17 residues. This rearrangement joins TRBV5-1 to TRBJ2-5; 14 bases agree with TRBD2. This TCR came from a boy under two years old with acute myeloid leukemia, due to receive a stem cell transplant. Sample: PBMCs, taken before TCRalphabeta/CD19-depleted stem cell transplant. CDR3 loop: CASRSGLAGGHQETQYF. In DNA, the CDR3 is TGCGCCAGCAGATCCGGACTAGCGGGAGGACACCAAGAGACCCAGTACTTC.